Ten or more counts support the clone carrying this TCR beta chain. What it binds is not known. The data derive from a study of metastatic and nonmetastatic thyroid tumors. Study-level background: It was across blood and tumor or nodule tissue from malignant and benign thyroid patients that repertoires were compared. Study-level results: Benign nodules reportedly had significantly lower TCR beta diversity than malignant thyroid tumors in blood and tumor.

Thyroid surgery had not been preceded by any treatment in any patient. V shed 0 bases and J shed 3 bases, with 9 bases lying between them. CDR1 SGHDT and CDR2 YYEEEE come from the germline V gene. The CDR3 has 14 amino acids. Per the authors' pipeline: A classifier for distant metastasis in papillary thyroid cancer was constructed using CDR3 differences observed across clinicopathological groups. TCRdb re-processed the PCR reads through MiXCR. TCRdb, rather than the study authors, made the V and J calls. Of about 50,000 clones listed, less than 5% were seen once; the top ten hold roughly a tenth. The chain uses TRBV5-6 and TRBJ1-1, with D hard to call. The TCR originated in a female donor with papillary thyroid cancer or a benign thyroid nodule (not recorded which). Some clones in this sample may be carry-over from other donors' samples. What was sequenced was blood. CDR3 nucleotide sequence: TGTGCCAGCAGCTTGGGGGTGTCGGACACTGAAGCTTTCTTT. It codes for CASSLGVSDTEAFF.